The next 31 T cell receptor beta chains were all read from a single sample in a study of blood T cell repertoires in COVID-19. Sequenced by immunoSEQ multiplex PCR; TCRdb stores in-frame clones only, minus some. The table shows about 200,000 clones, with roughly nine tenths occurring only once. The specimen was peripheral blood. Receptors were obtained from a man aged 55 to 70 who had recovered from COVID-19.

Only a few counts were recorded for this clone. The chain recombines TRBV5-8 with TRBJ1-6; no clear D. CDR3 length: 14 amino acids. V was cut by 0 bases and J by 8 bases, with 9 bases left in between. Germline V CDR1 and CDR2: SGHTS, YDEGEE. CDR3 amino acids: CASSLGGGDSPLHF. For the CDR3, the DNA is TGTGCCAGCAGCTTGGGGGGAGGAGATTCACCCCTCCACTTT.

The V call is TRBV3-1 (or the pseudogene TRBV3-2), the J call TRBJ1-1; tentative D call: TRBD1 (6 bases). Per the germline V gene, CDR1 is LGHDT and CDR2 is YNNKEL (reference sequence). Trimming pared 3 bases from V and 4 bases from J, leaving 6 bases between. This CDR3 has 12 amino acids. The CDR3 bases are TGTGCCAGCAGCCAGACAGGCACTGAAGCTTTCTTT. It translates to CASSQTGTEAFF.

The gene calls are TRBV2 and TRBJ2-7, with TRBD2 as a possible D gene (6 bases). Germline CDR1 is SNHLY and CDR2 is FYNNEI. Trimming removed 2 bases from V and 3 bases from J, with 14 bases in between. CDR3 length: 15 amino acids. The CDR3 coding sequence is TGTGCCAGCAGTGAAAATAGGCTAGCGAGCTACGAGCAGTACTTC. Translation: CASSENRLASYEQYF.

The V and J genes are TRBV7-3 and TRBJ2-3, with TRBD2 matching over 8 bases. The CDR3 sequence is 15 residues long. Germline trimming cut 3 bases from V and 6 bases from J; bases unmatched to any gene: 8. The V gene's germline CDR1 is SGHTA and CDR2 FQGTGA. The CDR3, as DNA: TGTGCCAGCAGCTTTACGGGAGGGCCGAGGGATACGCAGTATTTT. This encodes CASSFTGGPRDTQYF.

The chain is built from TRBV2 and TRBJ1-6; D is uncertain. CDR3 length equals 13 residues. CDR1 is SNHLY and CDR2 is FYNNEI in the germline V gene. The V gene lost 7 bases and the J gene lost 8 bases, with 12 bases spanning the gap. CDR3 region: CASIPRRYSPLHF. DNA for the CDR3: TGTGCCAGCATTCCCCGTCGTTATTCACCCCTCCACTTT.

The V gene is TRBV14, the J gene TRBJ2-7, with D maybe TRBD1 (6 bases). Germline CDR1 and CDR2: SGHDN and FVKESK. The CDR3 is made up of 12 amino acids. V lost 1 base and J 11 bases, leaving 12 bases between the germline ends. The DNA for the CDR3 is TGTGCCAGCAGCCAAGTGGGCTCAGGGGAGTACTTC. It encodes CASSQVGSGEYF. Looking up the rest from reference TRBV14 and TRBJ2-7 gives the full variable domain: EAGVTQFPSHSVIEKGQTVTLRCDPISGHDNLYWYRRVMGKEIKFLLHFVKESKQDESGMPNNRFLAERTGGTYSTLKVQPAELEDSGVYFCASSQVGSGEYFGPGTRLTVT.

This chain uses TRBV7-9 with TRBJ2-6; 10 bases fit TRBD1. Germline V gives CDR1 SEHNR, CDR2 FQNEAQ (reference sequence). The CDR3 is 18 amino acids. The V and J ends lost 3 bases and 0 bases, in that order; junction bases with no gene match: 5. The CDR3 protein is CASSFGTGANSGANVLTF. Here the CDR3 DNA reads TGTGCCAGCAGCTTTGGGACAGGGGCCAACTCTGGGGCCAACGTCCTGACTTTC.

The CDR3 nucleotides read TGTGCCAGCAGTCCCCCACTGGGACTAGCGGGAGGCCGCTCAGCCTACGAGCAGTACTTC. Translation: CASSPPLGLAGGRSAYEQYF. The chain joins TRBV27 to TRBJ2-7; 15 bases are a match to TRBD2. V shed 5 bases and J 2 bases; nucleotides not matched to a gene: 16. The CDR3 consists of 20 residues. The germline CDR1 and CDR2 sequences are MNHEY and SMNVEV (reference sequence).

The chain combines TRBV28 with TRBJ2-7; 7 bases are a match to TRBD2. CDR1 is MDHEN and CDR2 is SYDVKM in the germline V gene. CDR3 size: 15 residues. The ends lost 7 bases at V and 6 bases at J; junction bases unmatched: 15. CDR3 bases: TGTGCCAGCACCCCTTCCAGGAGCGGGATCGGCGAGCAGTACTTC. This encodes CASTPSRSGIGEQYF.

The rearrangement joins TRBV7-3 to TRBJ1-1; D is unclear. V dropped 1 base and J dropped 3 bases, with 9 bases sitting between them. CDR1 is SGHTA, CDR2 FQGTGA, per germline. CDR3 length: 14 residues. The CDR3 region is CASSLNGGHTEAFF. In DNA form, the CDR3 reads TGTGCCAGCAGCTTAAATGGAGGGCACACTGAAGCTTTCTTT.

The rearrangement joins TRBV14 to TRBJ2-1; maybe TRBD1 (5 bases). The ends were cut back, 6 bases at V and 10 bases at J, with 10 bases in the middle. The CDR3 totals 11 residues. CDR1 and CDR2 from the germline V gene are SGHDN and FVKESK. The CDR3 sequence is CASRYAGEQFF. The CDR3 bases are TGTGCCAGCAGGTACGCAGGGGAGCAGTTCTTC.

A single count supports this clone. Mismatch with germline at one junction end may stem from a read error. The J gene is TRBJ1-2, the V gene TRBV5-6; D is ambiguous. There are 15 residues in the CDR3. Germline V gene sequence: CDR1 SGHDT, CDR2 YYEEEE. CDR3 nucleotide sequence: TGTGCCAGCAGGTTGGGGATTCAAGGGCCGGGAGGCTACACCTTC. Encoded protein: CASRLGIQGPGGYTF.

The chain employs TRBV30 and TRBJ2-3, with a possible D match to TRBD2 (5 bases). Trimming shortened V by 0 bases and J by 8 bases, and 21 bases separated the two germline ends. Germline V gene data show CDR1 as GTSNPN and CDR2 as SVGIG (reference sequence). The CDR3 is 16 residues long. CDR3 loop: CAWSVRLGSAVGTQYF. Written as DNA, the CDR3 is TGTGCCTGGAGTGTACGATTAGGGAGCGCTGTAGGTACGCAGTATTTT.

V and J are TRBV9 and TRBJ1-1; D is possibly TRBD1 (6 bases). Germline CDR1 SGDLS, CDR2 YYNGEE. The V end was cut by 0 bases, the J end by 1 base, with 10 bases between. The CDR3 consists of 15 residues. CDR3 region: CASSVAQGKNTEAFF. CDR3 in DNA: TGTGCCAGCAGCGTAGCCCAGGGGAAGAACACTGAAGCTTTCTTT.

The chain has TRBV24-1 and TRBJ2-1; 7 bases are shared with TRBD2. The CDR3 has 16 residues. Germline V lookup: CDR1 KGHDR, CDR2 SFDVKD. V lost 1 base and J lost 3; bases outside the gene matches: 5. CDR3 amino acids: CATSDFLAVSYNEQFF. The DNA for the CDR3 is TGTGCCACCAGTGATTTTCTAGCGGTAAGCTACAATGAGCAGTTCTTC.

The chain combines TRBV27 with TRBJ2-2; D is uncertain. Germline lookup yields CDR1 MNHEY and CDR2 SMNVEV (reference sequence). The CDR3 contains 15 residues. The V gene lost 6 bases and the J gene lost 1 base, with 12 bases spanning the gap. The CDR3 region has the DNA TGTGCCAGCAGACGACTGCTACAGAACACCGGGGAGCTGTTTTTT. The encoded protein is CASRRLLQNTGELFF.

Turning to this clone: Different DNA sequences within this sample yield the same CDR3. The chain joins TRBV19 to TRBJ1-2; possible D gene TRBD1, 6 bases. Germline assignment: CDR1 LNHDA and CDR2 SQIVND (reference sequence). Deletions cut 6 bases from V and 4 bases from J, with 12 bases between. The CDR3 extends over 13 amino acids. The CDR3 bases are TGTGCCAGTAGGGGGCAGGGGACCTATGGCTACACCTTC. Translation gives CASRGQGTYGYTF.

In its sample, this clone was seen once. This chain joins TRBV24-1 and TRBJ2-5; D is possibly TRBD2 (5 bases). CDR3 length: 15 amino acids. Trimming removed 4 bases at V and 5 bases at J, with 16 bases between. Per germline, CDR1 KGHDR and CDR2 SFDVKD. CDR3 in amino acids: CATSDRTNGVETQYF. The DNA for the CDR3 is TGTGCCACCAGTGACCGAACCAACGGGGTCGAGACCCAGTACTTC.

The chain is built from TRBV3-1 (or the pseudogene TRBV3-2) and TRBJ2-3, with 7 bases fitting TRBD2. The CDR3 is 17 amino acids. The J segment lost 1 base and the V segment lost 0 bases, leaving 7 bases of the junction unmatched. Per germline, CDR1 LGHDT and CDR2 YNNKEL (reference sequence). This CDR3 reads CASSQENCTSGTDTQYF. CDR3 nucleotides: TGTGCCAGCAGCCAAGAAAATTGTACTAGCGGCACAGATACGCAGTATTTT.

The chain joins TRBV7-3 to TRBJ2-5; D perhaps matches TRBD2 (5 bases). The CDR3 has 15 amino acids. Germline CDR1 is SGHTA and CDR2 is FQGTGA. Trimming removed 0 bases from V and 1 base from J, with 9 bases in between. The CDR3 coding sequence is TGTGCCAGCAGCTTAACCCCAACTAGCCAAGAGACCCAGTACTTC. It yields the protein CASSLTPTSQETQYF.

The chain links TRBV5-4 to TRBJ1-2; TRBD1 matches 8 bases. This CDR3 contains 16 residues. V lost 1 base, J lost 2 bases, and 7 bases stayed unmatched. The germline V gene has CDR1 SGHNT and CDR2 YYREEE (reference sequence). CDR3 sequence: CASSLKTGTGNYGYTF. The CDR3 DNA reads TGTGCCAGCAGCTTGAAAACCGGGACAGGCAACTATGGCTACACCTTC. Full variable domain (missing parts from reference TRBV5-4 and TRBJ1-2): ETGVTQSPTHLIKTRGQQVTLRCSSQSGHNTVSWYQQALGQGPQFIFQYYREEENGRGNFPPRFSGLQFPNYSSELNVNALELDDSALYLCASSLKTGTGNYGYTFGSGTRLTVV.

The chain is built from TRBV5-5 and TRBJ1-1; D is perhaps TRBD1 (5 bases). Looked up from germline, CDR1 is SGHKS and CDR2 is YYEKEE (reference sequence). The V end lost 4 bases, the J end lost 4 bases, and 20 bases lay between the germline ends. This CDR3 is 16 amino acids long. In DNA form, the CDR3 reads TGTGCCAGCAGCCTGGTTCCAGGGCCGTGGGGCACTGAAGCTTTCTTT. This gives the protein CASSLVPGPWGTEAFF.

V and J are TRBV19 and TRBJ2-7; the D gene is possibly TRBD2 (6 bases). Germline-derived CDR1 and CDR2 are LNHDA and SQIVND (reference sequence). This CDR3 is built from 15 residues. Trimming took 2 bases from V and 0 from J, leaving 11 bases between them. The CDR3 region is CASSILAESSYEQYF. DNA for the CDR3: TGTGCCAGTAGTATATTAGCGGAGAGCTCCTACGAGCAGTACTTC.

The chain couples TRBV19 to TRBJ1-5, with D perhaps TRBD1 (5 bases). Germline lookup yields CDR1 LNHDA and CDR2 SQIVND (reference sequence). The CDR3 runs to 16 residues. V was clipped by 6 bases and J by 0 bases, with 15 bases between them. CDR3 nucleotides: TGTGCCAGTAGCCAGCAACAGGAGTATAGCAATCAGCCCCAGCATTTT. This encodes CASSQQQEYSNQPQHF.

The chain combines TRBV28 with TRBJ1-2, with TRBD1 matching 8 bases. The CDR3 runs to 16 residues. V lost 4 bases and J lost 1; bases outside the gene matches: 8. The germline CDR1 and CDR2 sequences are MDHEN and SYDVKM. The CDR3 region is CASSSSGTGVNYGYTF. The CDR3 DNA follows: TGTGCCAGCAGTTCCTCCGGGACAGGTGTTAACTATGGCTACACCTTC.

The chain links TRBV27 to TRBJ2-6; tentative D call: TRBD2 (5 bases). Between the trimmed V and J ends, which lost 5 bases and 0 bases, there was a span of 20 bases. There are 19 residues in the CDR3. Germline CDR1 is MNHEY and CDR2 is SMNVEV (reference sequence). CDR3 DNA sequence: TGTGCCAGCAGTCAATCCGGAGGCAGATTTTTCTCTGGGGCCAACGTCCTGACTTTC. This sequence encodes CASSQSGGRFFSGANVLTF. The full variable domain, in which reference TRBV27 and TRBJ2-6 provide the parts outside the CDR3, is EAQVTQNPRYLITVTGKKLTVTCSQNMNHEYMSWYRQDPGLGLRQIYYSMNVEVTDKGDVPEGYKVSRKEKRNFPLILESPSPNQTSLYFCASSQSGGRFFSGANVLTFGAGSRLTVL.

The V gene is TRBV5-4, the J gene TRBJ2-7, with 10 bases fitting TRBD1. The CDR3 loop spans 14 amino acids. CDR1 and CDR2 from the germline V gene are SGHNT and YYREEE (reference sequence). Trimming at V came to 4 bases and at J to 2 bases, leaving 3 bases not matched to a gene. The CDR3 coding sequence is TGTGCCAGCAGCCGACAGGGGGCGGCCTACGAGCAGTACTTC. Its protein is CASSRQGAAYEQYF.

This clone was observed a single time. The chain carries TRBV29-1 and TRBJ1-1; D gene ambiguous. Germline values: CDR1 SQVTM, CDR2 ANQGSEA. This CDR3 region has 10 residues. V dropped 7 bases and J dropped 6 bases, with 9 bases sitting between them. CDR3 sequence (DNA): TGCAGCGGGGCCGGGGCTGAAGCTTTCTTT. Its translation: CSGAGAEAFF. Based on the CDR3 plus reference TRBV29-1 and TRBJ1-1, the full variable domain is SAVISQKPSRDICQRGTSLTIQCQVDSQVTMMFWYRQQPGQSLTLIATANQGSEATYESGFVIDKFPISRPNLTFSTLTVSNMSPEDSSIYLCSGAGAEAFFGQGTRLTVV.

For this clone: The junction shows a germline mismatch at one end, possibly a read error. The V and J genes are TRBV11-3 and TRBJ2-2, with D possibly matching TRBD1 (5 bases). The CDR3 sequence is 14 residues long. CDR1 SGHNT and CDR2 YENEEA come from the germline V gene. Written as DNA, the CDR3 is TGTACCAGCAGCCAAGAAAGGGGCACCGGGGAGCTGTTTTTT. It encodes CTSSQERGTGELFF.

This clone came up once. This rearrangement joins TRBV27 to TRBJ2-2; D unclear. CDR3 size: 15 residues. V was cut by 4 bases and J by 6 bases, with 15 bases left in between. The V gene's germline CDR1 is MNHEY and CDR2 SMNVEV (reference sequence). CDR3 in DNA: TGTGCCAGCAGTTGGTCGGTTAGAGGTTCCGGGGAGCTGTTTTTT. Its protein product is CASSWSVRGSGELFF.

The chain links TRBV11-2 to TRBJ2-7; a weak D match, TRBD2 (5 bases). This CDR3 comprises 18 residues. Germline CDR1 reads SGHAT; CDR2 reads FQNNGV. The V gene lost 5 bases and the J gene lost 0 bases, with 23 bases spanning the gap. The CDR3 loop is CASSRTPQAAGLSYEQYF. The CDR3 DNA is TGTGCCAGCAGCCGGACTCCCCAGGCGGCGGGCCTCTCCTACGAGCAGTACTTC.